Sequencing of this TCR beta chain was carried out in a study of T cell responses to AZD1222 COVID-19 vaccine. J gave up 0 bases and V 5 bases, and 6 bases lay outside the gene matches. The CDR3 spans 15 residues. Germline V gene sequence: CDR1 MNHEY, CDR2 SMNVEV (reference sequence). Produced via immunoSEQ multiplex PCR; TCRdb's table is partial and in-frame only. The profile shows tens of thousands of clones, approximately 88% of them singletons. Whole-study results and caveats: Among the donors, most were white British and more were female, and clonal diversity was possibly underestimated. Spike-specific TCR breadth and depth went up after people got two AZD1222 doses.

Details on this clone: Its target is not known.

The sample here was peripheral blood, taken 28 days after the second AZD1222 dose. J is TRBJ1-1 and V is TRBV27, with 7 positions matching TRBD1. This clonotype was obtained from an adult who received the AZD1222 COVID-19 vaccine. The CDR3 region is CASSTPTGMNTEAFF. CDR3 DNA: TGTGCCAGCAGTACACCGACAGGGATGAACACTGAAGCTTTCTTT.